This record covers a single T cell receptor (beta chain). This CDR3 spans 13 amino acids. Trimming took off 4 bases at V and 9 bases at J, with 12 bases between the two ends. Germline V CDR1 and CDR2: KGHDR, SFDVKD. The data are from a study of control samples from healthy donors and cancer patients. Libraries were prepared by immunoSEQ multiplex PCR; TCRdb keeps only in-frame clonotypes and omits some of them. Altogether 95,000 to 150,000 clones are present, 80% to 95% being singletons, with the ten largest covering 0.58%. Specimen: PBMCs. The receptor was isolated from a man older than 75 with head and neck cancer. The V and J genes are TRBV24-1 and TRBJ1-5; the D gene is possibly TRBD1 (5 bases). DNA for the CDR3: TGTGCCACCAGTGAGGGGGACCAAAGGCCCCAGCATTTT. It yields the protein CATSEGDQRPQHF.